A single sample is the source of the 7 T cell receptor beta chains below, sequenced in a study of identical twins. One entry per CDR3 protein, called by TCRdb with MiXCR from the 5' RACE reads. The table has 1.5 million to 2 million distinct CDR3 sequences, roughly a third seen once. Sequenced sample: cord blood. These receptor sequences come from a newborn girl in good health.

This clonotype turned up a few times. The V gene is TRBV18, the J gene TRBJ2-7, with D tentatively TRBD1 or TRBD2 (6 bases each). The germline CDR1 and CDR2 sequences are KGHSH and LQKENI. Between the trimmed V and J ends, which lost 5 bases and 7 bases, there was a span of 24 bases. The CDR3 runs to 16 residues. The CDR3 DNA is TGTGCCAGCTCATCTAGTTCGGGGGCTGTACGGAATGAGCAGTACTTC. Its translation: CASSSSSGAVRNEQYF.

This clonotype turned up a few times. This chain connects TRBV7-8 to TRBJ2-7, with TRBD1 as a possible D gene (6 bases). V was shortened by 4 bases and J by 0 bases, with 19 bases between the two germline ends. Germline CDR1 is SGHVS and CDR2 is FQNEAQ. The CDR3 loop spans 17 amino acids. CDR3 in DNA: TGTGCCAGCAGCTCATACTCGACAGGTTGGAGCTCCTACGAGCAGTACTTC. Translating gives CASSSYSTGWSSYEQYF.

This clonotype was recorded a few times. For the CDR3, the DNA is TGTGCCAGCAGCCAAGCCATCGGACAGGGGACTTCCACTGAAGCTTTCTTT. Translated: CASSQAIGQGTSTEAFF. V gene TRBV14 combines with J gene TRBJ1-1; 9 bases are shared with TRBD1. The CDR3 sequence is 17 residues long. The ends lost 1 base at V and 4 bases at J; junction bases unmatched: 10. Germline CDR1 reads SGHDN; CDR2 reads FVKESK.

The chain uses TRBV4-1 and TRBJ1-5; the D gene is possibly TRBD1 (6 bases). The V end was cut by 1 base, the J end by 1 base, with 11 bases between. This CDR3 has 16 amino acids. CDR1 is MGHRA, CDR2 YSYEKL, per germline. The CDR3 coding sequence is TGCGCCAGCAGCCAAGCCCGGGGGGCGAGCAATCAGCCCCAGCATTTT. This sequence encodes CASSQARGASNQPQHF.

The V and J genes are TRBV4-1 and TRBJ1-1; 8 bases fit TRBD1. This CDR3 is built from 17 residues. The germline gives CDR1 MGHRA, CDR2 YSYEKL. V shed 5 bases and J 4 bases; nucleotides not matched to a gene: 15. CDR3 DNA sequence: TGCGCCAGCAGCTTCAACAGGGGGAAATATAAGGGCACTGAAGCTTTCTTT. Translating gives CASSFNRGKYKGTEAFF.

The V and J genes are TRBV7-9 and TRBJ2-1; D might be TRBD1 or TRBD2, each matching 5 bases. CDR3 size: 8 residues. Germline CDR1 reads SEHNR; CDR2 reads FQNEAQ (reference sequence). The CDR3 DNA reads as TGTGCTGGGGGTGAGCAGTTCTTC. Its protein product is CAGGEQFF.

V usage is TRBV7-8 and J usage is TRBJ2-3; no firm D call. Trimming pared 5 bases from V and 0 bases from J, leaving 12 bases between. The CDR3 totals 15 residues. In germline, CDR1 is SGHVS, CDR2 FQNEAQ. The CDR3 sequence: CASSPRRYSTDTQYF. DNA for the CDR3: TGTGCCAGCAGCCCCCGACGATATAGCACAGATACGCAGTATTTT.